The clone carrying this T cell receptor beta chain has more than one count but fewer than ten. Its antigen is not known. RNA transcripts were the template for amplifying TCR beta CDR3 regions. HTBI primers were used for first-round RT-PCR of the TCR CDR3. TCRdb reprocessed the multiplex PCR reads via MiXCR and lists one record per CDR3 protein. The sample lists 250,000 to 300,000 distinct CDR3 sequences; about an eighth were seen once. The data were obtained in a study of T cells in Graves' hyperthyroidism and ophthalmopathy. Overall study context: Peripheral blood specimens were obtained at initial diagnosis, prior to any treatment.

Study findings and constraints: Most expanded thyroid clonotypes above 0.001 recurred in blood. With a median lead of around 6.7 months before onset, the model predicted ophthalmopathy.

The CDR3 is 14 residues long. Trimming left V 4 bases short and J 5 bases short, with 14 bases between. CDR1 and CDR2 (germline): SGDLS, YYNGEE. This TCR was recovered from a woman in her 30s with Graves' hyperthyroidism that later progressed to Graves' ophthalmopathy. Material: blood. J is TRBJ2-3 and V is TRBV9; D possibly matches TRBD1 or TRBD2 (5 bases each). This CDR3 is CASSKQEARDTQYF. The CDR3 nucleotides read TGTGCCAGCAGCAAACAGGAGGCTAGAGATACGCAGTATTTT. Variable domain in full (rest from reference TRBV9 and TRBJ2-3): DSGVTQTPKHLITATGQRVTLRCSPRSGDLSVYWYQQSLDQGLQFLIQYYNGEERAKGNILERFSAQQFPDLHSELNLSSLELGDSALYFCASSKQEARDTQYFGPGTRLTVL.